The 21 T cell receptor beta chains presented below share a single source sample, sequenced in a study of T cell changes during pregnancy in multiple sclerosis. Using immunoSEQ multiplex PCR, the repertoire was profiled, and TCRdb retains in-frame clones only, with some absent. The sample has about 80,000 clones; around nine tenths are singletons. The input for sequencing was CD4+ T cells from peripheral blood mononuclear cells, taken before pregnancy. The source is a female donor with multiple sclerosis, enrolled in a pregnancy study.

The chain joins TRBV6-6 to TRBJ1-5; TRBD1 matches 7 bases. The CDR3 has 15 amino acids. Per germline, CDR1 MNHNY and CDR2 SVGAGI (reference sequence). Trimming at V came to 4 bases and at J to 9 bases, leaving 12 bases not matched to a gene. CDR3 DNA: TGTGCCAGCAGTTTGGAGGGGGCGTCGGCGGGGCCCCAGCATTTT. Its translation is CASSLEGASAGPQHF.

The chain employs TRBV7-9 and TRBJ2-2; maybe TRBD1 (6 bases). The CDR3 is 16 amino acids. V lost 8 bases, J lost 0 bases, and 16 bases lay in between. CDR1 is SEHNR and CDR2 is FQNEAQ in the germline V gene (reference sequence). CDR3 sequence: CASGSQGPANTGELFF. DNA for the CDR3: TGTGCCAGCGGATCACAGGGACCTGCGAACACCGGGGAGCTGTTTTTT. The complete variable domain, with remaining parts taken from reference TRBV7-9 and TRBJ2-2, reads DTGVSQNPRHKITKRGQNVTFRCDPISEHNRLYWYRQTLGQGPEFLTYFQNEAQLEKSRLLSDRFSAERPKGSFSTLEIQRTEQGDSAMYLCASGSQGPANTGELFFGEGSRLTVL.

The CDR3 spells CASSGGRGNTIYF. The CDR3, as DNA: TGTGCCAGCAGCGGGGGGCGTGGAAACACCATATATTTT. This rearrangement joins TRBV6-1 to TRBJ1-3; TRBD1 is a possible D gene (6 bases). The length of the CDR3 is 13 residues. Germline V gene data show CDR1 as MNHNS and CDR2 as SASEGT. The germline V and J ends were trimmed by 6 bases and 3 bases, with 9 bases remaining between them.

The V gene is TRBV19, the J gene TRBJ2-1; D gene ambiguous. This CDR3 comprises 15 residues. Trimming pared 2 bases from V and 0 bases from J, leaving 8 bases between. Germline-derived CDR1 and CDR2 are LNHDA and SQIVND (reference sequence). The CDR3 DNA follows: TGTGCCAGTAGTATACTCTCCCCCTCCTACAATGAGCAGTTCTTC. Translation: CASSILSPSYNEQFF.

V and J are TRBV19 and TRBJ2-1; a weak D match, TRBD2 (5 bases). The CDR3 length is 13 residues. Trimming took off 5 bases at V and 0 bases at J, with 5 bases between the two ends. The germline gives CDR1 LNHDA, CDR2 SQIVND (reference sequence). CDR3 region: CASSGSSYNEQFF. CDR3 in DNA: TGTGCCAGTAGTGGGAGCTCCTACAATGAGCAGTTCTTC.

J is TRBJ1-5 and V is TRBV10-3; a weak D match, TRBD1 (5 bases). V was clipped by 4 bases and J by 8 bases, with 12 bases between them. The germline gives CDR1 ENHRY, CDR2 SYGVKD. This CDR3 spans 13 amino acids. The CDR3 DNA follows: TGTGCCATCAGTGCGGGGGATTGGGAGCCCCAGCATTTT. Encoded protein: CAISAGDWEPQHF.

This clone was seen once. CDR3 sequence: CASSARPTGPNPPLHF. Written as DNA, the CDR3 is TGTGCCAGCAGCGCCCGCCCTACAGGGCCCAACCCACCCCTCCACTTT. V and J are TRBV2 and TRBJ1-6; maybe TRBD1 (6 bases). The CDR3 is 16 amino acids. Trimming shortened V by 6 bases and J by 11 bases, and 23 bases separated the two germline ends. CDR1 SNHLY and CDR2 FYNNEI come from the germline V gene.

This rearrangement joins TRBV12-5 to TRBJ2-7; the match to TRBD2 covers 10 bases. The CDR3 spans 16 residues. CDR1 is LGHNT and CDR2 is FRNRAP in the germline V gene. V dropped 6 bases and J dropped 2; count of bases not matched to a gene: 10. The CDR3 nucleotides are TGTGCTAGTGGCCCCCGAACTAGCGGGGAGGCCTACGAGCAGTACTTC. It is translated as CASGPRTSGEAYEQYF.

A single count supports this clone. J is TRBJ2-4 and V is TRBV7-9; a possible D gene is TRBD2 (5 bases). Germline-derived CDR1 and CDR2 are SEHNR and FQNEAQ (reference sequence). The length of the CDR3 is 14 residues. V lost 0 bases, J lost 8 bases, and 11 bases lay in between. The CDR3 is CASSLALGGDIQYF. The CDR3 DNA sequence: TGTGCCAGCAGCTTAGCGCTAGGAGGAGACATTCAGTACTTC.

The chain is built from TRBV9 and TRBJ2-5; D may be TRBD1 (6 bases). The ends were cut back, 1 base at V and 0 bases at J, with 7 bases in the middle. The CDR3 has 14 amino acids. Per germline, CDR1 SGDLS and CDR2 YYNGEE. CDR3 nucleotide sequence: TGTGCCAGCAGCGTACGACAGGACCAAGAGACCCAGTACTTC. It yields the protein CASSVRQDQETQYF.

The V and J genes are TRBV5-4 and TRBJ2-3, with 11 bases matching TRBD2. Germline assignment: CDR1 SGHNT and CDR2 YYREEE (reference sequence). Unmatched junction bases numbered 3, after V lost 0 bases and J lost 6 bases. The CDR3 contains 15 residues. The CDR3 region has the DNA TGTGCCAGCAGCTTGGGACTAGCGGGGACTGATACGCAGTATTTT. Translating gives CASSLGLAGTDTQYF.

This clone was detected once. The V gene is TRBV29-1, the J gene TRBJ2-3; D perhaps matches TRBD1 (6 bases). The germline V and J ends were trimmed by 3 bases and 2 bases, with 12 bases remaining between them. This CDR3 is built from 14 residues. In germline, CDR1 is SQVTM, CDR2 ANQGSEA. The CDR3 here is CSVDGRGDTDTQYF. CDR3 DNA: TGCAGCGTTGATGGCAGGGGAGACACAGATACGCAGTATTTT.

The chain couples TRBV2 to TRBJ2-2; 13 nucleotides match TRBD2. Germline values: CDR1 SNHLY, CDR2 FYNNEI. V gave up 10 bases and J gave up 1 base; unmatched junction bases: 6. There are 16 residues in the CDR3. The CDR3 loop is CATRLAGGLNTGELFF. The CDR3 DNA is TGTGCCACCCGACTAGCGGGAGGCCTGAACACCGGGGAGCTGTTTTTT.

The V call is TRBV27, the J call TRBJ1-1, with 7 nucleotides matching TRBD1. J was trimmed by 9 bases and V by 6 bases; bases with no gene match: 10. Germline V gene lookup returns CDR1 MNHEY and CDR2 SMNVEV (reference sequence). This CDR3 contains 13 residues. This CDR3 reads CASSLSGQTQAFF. Written as DNA, the CDR3 is TGTGCCAGCAGCCTCTCGGGACAGACACAAGCTTTCTTT.

The V and J genes are TRBV2 and TRBJ2-3; a weak D match, TRBD2 (6 bases). Germline V gene sequence: CDR1 SNHLY, CDR2 FYNNEI. The V end lost 7 bases, the J end lost 4 bases, and 24 bases lay between the germline ends. The CDR3 covers 17 residues. CDR3 sequence: CASTLLGGSRWADTQYF. DNA for the CDR3: TGTGCCAGCACCCTCCTGGGGGGATCCAGGTGGGCAGATACGCAGTATTTT. Variable domain in full (rest from reference TRBV2 and TRBJ2-3): EPEVTQTPSHQVTQMGQEVILRCVPISNHLYFYWYRQILGQKVEFLVSFYNNEISEKSEIFDDQFSVERPDGSNFTLKIRSTKLEDSAMYFCASTLLGGSRWADTQYFGPGTRLTVL.

This chain uses TRBV5-1 with TRBJ1-2; D ambiguous. Germline CDR1 reads SGHRS; CDR2 reads YFSETQ. This CDR3 has 12 residues. V lost 4 bases and J lost 2, with 6 bases in between. CDR3 residues: CASSQENYGYTF. For the CDR3, the DNA is TGCGCCAGCAGCCAAGAGAACTATGGCTACACCTTC. Filled out from reference TRBV5-1 and TRBJ1-2, the complete variable domain reads KAGVTQTPRYLIKTRGQQVTLSCSPISGHRSVSWYQQTPGQGLQFLFEYFSETQRNKGNFPGRFSGRQFSNSRSEMNVSTLELGDSALYLCASSQENYGYTFGSGTRLTVV.

The chain has TRBV6-5 and TRBJ2-5; tentative D call: TRBD2 (6 bases). Germline V gene lookup returns CDR1 MNHEY and CDR2 SVGAGI. Trimming stripped 5 bases from V and 2 bases from J, with 12 bases between. This CDR3 has 14 amino acids. The CDR3 is CASSQGGTQETQYF. The CDR3 nucleotides are TGTGCCAGCAGTCAGGGCGGGACGCAAGAGACCCAGTACTTC.

The chain has TRBV30 and TRBJ1-5, with D tentatively TRBD1 (6 bases). The CDR3 sequence is 16 residues long. The V gene lost 2 bases and the J gene lost 0 bases, with 14 bases spanning the gap. The germline CDR1 and CDR2 sequences are GTSNPN and SVGIG (reference sequence). The CDR3 DNA reads TGTGCCTGGAGTTCCATCGGACAGAATAGCAATCAGCCCCAGCATTTT. It translates to CAWSSIGQNSNQPQHF.

This chain's CDR3 is CASSQNRDRGSYEQYF. In DNA form, the CDR3 reads TGTGCCAGCAGCCAAAACCGGGACAGGGGGTCCTACGAGCAGTACTTC. The chain employs TRBV4-2 and TRBJ2-7; 11 positions agree with TRBD1. The V and J ends lost 2 bases and 1 base, in that order; junction bases with no gene match: 4. The CDR3 has 16 amino acids. Germline CDR1 is LGHNA and CDR2 is YNFKEQ.

This clone came up once. The chain is built from TRBV9 and TRBJ1-3; D is uncertain. Trimming shortened V by 0 bases and J by 3 bases, and 10 bases separated the two germline ends. The CDR3 consists of 15 residues. Germline CDR1 and CDR2: SGDLS and YYNGEE. CDR3 loop: CASSVGVRDGNTIYF. For the CDR3, the DNA is TGTGCCAGCAGCGTAGGGGTCCGGGATGGAAACACCATATATTTT.

This sequence joins TRBV30 and TRBJ2-3; unclear D gene. In germline, CDR1 is GTSNPN, CDR2 SVGIG (reference sequence). The V end was cut by 2 bases, the J end by 2 bases, with 8 bases between. The CDR3 has 13 residues. The CDR3 reads CAWSMSYTDTQYF. The DNA for the CDR3 is TGTGCCTGGAGTATGTCCTACACAGATACGCAGTATTTT. Combining the CDR3 with reference TRBV30 and TRBJ2-3 gives the whole variable domain SQTIHQWPATLVQPVGSPLSLECTVEGTSNPNLYWYRQAAGRGLQLLFYSVGIGQISSEVPQNLSASRPQDRQFILSSKKLLLSDSGFYLCAWSMSYTDTQYFGPGTRLTVL.